A single sample gave rise to the 21 T cell receptor beta chains below, sequenced in a study of persistence of HIV-infected CD4 T cells. This nonspecific control used anti-CD3/anti-CD28 bead stimulation of CD4+ T cells. CD4+ T cells upregulating both CD40 ligand and CD69 were sorted as responding cells. Which antigens these TCRs recognize remains unknown. The libraries were made with immunoSEQ version 4 in survey mode. The repertoire was sequenced with immunoSEQ multiplex PCR; TCRdb's copy has only in-frame clones and lacks some. Of tens of thousands of clones in the sample, about nine tenths were seen once. Material: CD4+ T cells sorted from PBMCs after approximately 19-hour stimulation, obtained from a patient who received antiretroviral therapy. The receptors derive from an adult man with HIV who was CMV-seropositive.

This clone was counted between two and nine times. This chain joins TRBV3-1 (or the pseudogene TRBV3-2) and TRBJ2-5; tentatively, D is TRBD2 (7 bases). The germline CDR1 and CDR2 sequences are LGHDT and YNNKEL (reference sequence). Trimming stripped 3 bases from V and 7 bases from J, with 18 bases between. The CDR3 spans 15 residues. The CDR3 loop reads CASSHQGGGLGTQYF. CDR3 coding DNA: TGTGCCAGCAGCCATCAAGGGGGGGGCCTAGGGACCCAGTACTTC.

The chain recombines TRBV25-1 with TRBJ1-5; D is perhaps TRBD1 (6 bases). Germline loops: CDR1 MGHDK, CDR2 SYGVNS. V lost 6 bases and J 7 bases, leaving 13 bases between the germline ends. The CDR3 contains 13 residues. As DNA, the CDR3 is TGTGCCAGCAGAGGACAGACGGGACAGCCCCAGCATTTT. Its protein is CASRGQTGQPQHF.

The chain uses TRBV27 and TRBJ2-3; the match to TRBD2 covers 10 bases. The CDR3 is 16 residues long. The V segment lost 9 bases and the J segment 0 bases; nucleotides outside the gene matches: 9. Germline CDR1 reads MNHEY; CDR2 reads SMNVEV (reference sequence). CDR3 amino acids: CASWASGRGSTDTQYF. The CDR3 DNA sequence: TGTGCCAGTTGGGCTAGCGGGAGAGGTAGCACAGATACGCAGTATTTT.

The chain uses TRBV4-1 and TRBJ1-2; D gene ambiguous. Germline V gene data show CDR1 as MGHRA and CDR2 as YSYEKL. There are 14 residues in the CDR3. V lost 0 bases, J lost 3 bases, and 8 bases lay in between. CDR3 amino acids: CASSQDRQDYGYTF. In nucleotides, the CDR3 is TGCGCCAGCAGCCAAGACCGTCAGGACTATGGCTACACCTTC.

J is TRBJ1-1 and V is TRBV2; D is ambiguous. V lost 5 bases, J lost 0 bases, and 10 bases lay in between. In germline, CDR1 is SNHLY, CDR2 FYNNEI. The CDR3 is 14 residues long. The CDR3, as DNA: TGTGCCAGCAGTAAAGAGCGGATGAACACTGAAGCTTTCTTT. It translates to CASSKERMNTEAFF.

V is TRBV7-8 and J is TRBJ2-3, with 8 bases fitting TRBD2. The J segment lost 8 bases and the V segment lost 5 bases, leaving 12 bases of the junction unmatched. The CDR3 is 15 amino acids. Germline values: CDR1 SGHVS, CDR2 FQNEAQ. The CDR3 DNA follows: TGTGCCAGCAGCCCCACATATCAGGGACTAGGTACGCAGTATTTT. Its protein product is CASSPTYQGLGTQYF. Together with reference TRBV7-8 and TRBJ2-3, the CDR3 gives the full variable domain: GAGVSQSPRYKVAKRGQDVALRCDPISGHVSLFWYQQALGQGPEFLTYFQNEAQLDKSGLPSDRFFAERPEGSVSTLKIQRTQQEDSAVYLCASSPTYQGLGTQYFGPGTRLTVL.

The chain employs TRBV7-6 and TRBJ2-7; D is possibly TRBD1 or TRBD2 (5 bases each). The CDR3 has 15 amino acids. Germline lookup yields CDR1 SGHVS and CDR2 FNYEAQ. V was pared by 0 bases and J by 0 bases, with 9 bases between. The DNA of the CDR3 is TGTGCCAGCAGCTTAGCGCCAGGGAGCTCCTACGAGCAGTACTTC. This gives the protein CASSLAPGSSYEQYF.

V and J are TRBV2 and TRBJ2-3; 8 bases agree with TRBD2. CDR1 is SNHLY and CDR2 is FYNNEI in the germline V gene. This CDR3 comprises 13 residues. Losses at the gene ends were 9 bases for V and 1 base for J; bases not matched to a gene: 3. CDR3 region: CASSGEGTDTQYF. CDR3 DNA: TGTGCCAGTAGCGGGGAGGGCACAGATACGCAGTATTTT.

This chain links TRBV12-3 or TRBV12-4 with TRBJ2-3; D not certain. Between the trimmed V and J ends, which lost 6 bases and 3 bases, there was a span of 10 bases. This CDR3 region has 13 residues. CDR3 protein: CASRTQRTDTQYF. Written as DNA, the CDR3 is TGTGCCAGCAGGACCCAAAGAACAGATACGCAGTATTTT.

The rearrangement links TRBV6-5 to TRBJ1-1, with D possibly TRBD1 on 5 matching bases. Germline V gene sequence: CDR1 MNHEY, CDR2 SVGAGI. The CDR3 is 15 amino acids. V was clipped by 8 bases and J by 1 base, with 17 bases between them. CDR3 DNA: TGTGCCAGCCGGGCTCAGGGACCCGCGAACACTGAAGCTTTCTTT. This translates into CASRAQGPANTEAFF.

The genes are TRBV20-1 and TRBJ2-5, with D possibly being TRBD1 (5 bases). The germline CDR1 and CDR2 sequences are DFQATT and SNEGSKA (reference sequence). This CDR3 has 11 amino acids. Trimming stripped 7 bases from V and 0 bases from J, with 6 bases between. CDR3 nucleotides: TGCAGTGGACAGCACCAAGAGACCCAGTACTTC. Its protein product is CSGQHQETQYF.

The sample holds one count of this clone. V gene TRBV7-9 combines with J gene TRBJ2-1; D remains ambiguous. The CDR3 length is 14 residues. Looked up from germline, CDR1 is SEHNR and CDR2 is FQNEAQ (reference sequence). V lost 2 bases, J lost 5 bases, and 10 bases lay in between. CDR3 sequence: CASSLLDTHNEQFF. The CDR3, as DNA: TGTGCCAGCAGCTTATTAGACACACACAATGAGCAGTTCTTC.

The chain has TRBV9 and TRBJ2-7; the match to TRBD2 covers 7 bases. The CDR3 is 14 residues long. Unmatched junction bases numbered 4, after V lost 4 bases and J lost 0 bases. CDR1 and CDR2 (germline): SGDLS, YYNGEE. The CDR3 DNA is TGTGCCAGCAGCTCCGCTAGCGGCTCCTACGAGCAGTACTTC. This sequence encodes CASSSASGSYEQYF. Using reference TRBV9 and TRBJ2-7 for the parts outside the CDR3, the full variable domain is DSGVTQTPKHLITATGQRVTLRCSPRSGDLSVYWYQQSLDQGLQFLIQYYNGEERAKGNILERFSAQQFPDLHSELNLSSLELGDSALYFCASSSASGSYEQYFGPGTRLTVT.

This clone was observed a few times. This chain connects TRBV27 to TRBJ2-2; 11 positions match TRBD2. Looked up from germline, CDR1 is MNHEY and CDR2 is SMNVEV (reference sequence). The V and J ends lost 8 bases and 7 bases, in that order; junction bases with no gene match: 6. The CDR3 covers 14 residues. The CDR3 reads CASGSGRAFGELFF. The CDR3 region has the DNA TGTGCCAGCGGTAGCGGGAGGGCCTTCGGGGAGCTGTTTTTT.

The genes are TRBV24-1 and TRBJ2-2, with D possibly TRBD2 on 5 matching bases. Trimming pared 4 bases from V and 5 bases from J, leaving 16 bases between. The CDR3 contains 16 residues. CDR1 is KGHDR, CDR2 SFDVKD, per germline. The CDR3 reads CATSDPARGKTGELFF. DNA for the CDR3: TGTGCCACCAGTGACCCCGCCCGGGGAAAAACCGGGGAGCTGTTTTTT.

This chain joins TRBV3-1 (or the pseudogene TRBV3-2) and TRBJ1-5; tentative D call: TRBD1 (5 bases). Trimming left V 3 bases short and J 3 bases short, with 9 bases between. CDR3 size: 14 residues. The germline V gene has CDR1 LGHDT and CDR2 YNNKEL (reference sequence). The DNA for the CDR3 is TGTGCCAGCAGCCAGGGACGGAACAATCAGCCCCAGCATTTT. Translation: CASSQGRNNQPQHF.

This clone appeared a few times. In DNA, the CDR3 is TGTGCCAGCAGCCAATCCAAATCCACATCAGGGGGCCGACAAAGCTCCTACAATGAGCAGTTCTTC. It codes for CASSQSKSTSGGRQSSYNEQFF. This chain uses TRBV16 with TRBJ2-1, with TRBD1 matching over 8 bases. The CDR3 is made up of 22 amino acids. CDR1 and CDR2 from the germline V gene are KGHSY and FQNENV. The V segment lost 0 bases and the J segment 0 bases; nucleotides outside the gene matches: 19.

The rearrangement uses TRBV27 and TRBJ1-5, with 7 bases matching TRBD1. The CDR3 sequence is 13 residues long. The trim removed 4 bases at V and 11 bases at J, leaving 8 bases unmatched. Germline CDR1 MNHEY, CDR2 SMNVEV (reference sequence). The CDR3 protein is CASSSQGGWAQHF. The CDR3 DNA sequence: TGTGCCAGCAGTTCTCAGGGGGGGTGGGCCCAGCATTTT.

CDR3 sequence: CASSWDLNQPQHF. The CDR3 coding sequence is TGTGCCAGCAGTTGGGACCTGAATCAGCCCCAGCATTTT. The J gene is TRBJ1-5, the V gene TRBV12-3 or TRBV12-4; D might be TRBD1 (5 bases). V dropped 4 bases and J dropped 4 bases, with 8 bases sitting between them. The CDR3 is 13 amino acids.

The chain recombines TRBV5-1 with TRBJ2-5; 10 bases are a match to TRBD2. Germline V lookup: CDR1 SGHRS, CDR2 YFSETQ. V dropped 3 bases and J dropped 2; count of bases not matched to a gene: 7. The length of the CDR3 is 16 residues. The CDR3 spells CASSSSLAGGQETQYF. The CDR3 DNA reads TGCGCCAGCAGCTCTTCTTTAGCGGGGGGACAAGAGACCCAGTACTTC.

The chain links TRBV27 to TRBJ2-7; the D is unclear. Germline V CDR1 and CDR2: MNHEY, SMNVEV (reference sequence). The CDR3 spans 14 residues. The V end was cut by 6 bases, the J end by 0 bases, with 12 bases between. CDR3 residues: CASSLKSNSYEQYF. Written as DNA, the CDR3 is TGTGCCAGCAGCCTTAAAAGTAACTCCTACGAGCAGTACTTC.